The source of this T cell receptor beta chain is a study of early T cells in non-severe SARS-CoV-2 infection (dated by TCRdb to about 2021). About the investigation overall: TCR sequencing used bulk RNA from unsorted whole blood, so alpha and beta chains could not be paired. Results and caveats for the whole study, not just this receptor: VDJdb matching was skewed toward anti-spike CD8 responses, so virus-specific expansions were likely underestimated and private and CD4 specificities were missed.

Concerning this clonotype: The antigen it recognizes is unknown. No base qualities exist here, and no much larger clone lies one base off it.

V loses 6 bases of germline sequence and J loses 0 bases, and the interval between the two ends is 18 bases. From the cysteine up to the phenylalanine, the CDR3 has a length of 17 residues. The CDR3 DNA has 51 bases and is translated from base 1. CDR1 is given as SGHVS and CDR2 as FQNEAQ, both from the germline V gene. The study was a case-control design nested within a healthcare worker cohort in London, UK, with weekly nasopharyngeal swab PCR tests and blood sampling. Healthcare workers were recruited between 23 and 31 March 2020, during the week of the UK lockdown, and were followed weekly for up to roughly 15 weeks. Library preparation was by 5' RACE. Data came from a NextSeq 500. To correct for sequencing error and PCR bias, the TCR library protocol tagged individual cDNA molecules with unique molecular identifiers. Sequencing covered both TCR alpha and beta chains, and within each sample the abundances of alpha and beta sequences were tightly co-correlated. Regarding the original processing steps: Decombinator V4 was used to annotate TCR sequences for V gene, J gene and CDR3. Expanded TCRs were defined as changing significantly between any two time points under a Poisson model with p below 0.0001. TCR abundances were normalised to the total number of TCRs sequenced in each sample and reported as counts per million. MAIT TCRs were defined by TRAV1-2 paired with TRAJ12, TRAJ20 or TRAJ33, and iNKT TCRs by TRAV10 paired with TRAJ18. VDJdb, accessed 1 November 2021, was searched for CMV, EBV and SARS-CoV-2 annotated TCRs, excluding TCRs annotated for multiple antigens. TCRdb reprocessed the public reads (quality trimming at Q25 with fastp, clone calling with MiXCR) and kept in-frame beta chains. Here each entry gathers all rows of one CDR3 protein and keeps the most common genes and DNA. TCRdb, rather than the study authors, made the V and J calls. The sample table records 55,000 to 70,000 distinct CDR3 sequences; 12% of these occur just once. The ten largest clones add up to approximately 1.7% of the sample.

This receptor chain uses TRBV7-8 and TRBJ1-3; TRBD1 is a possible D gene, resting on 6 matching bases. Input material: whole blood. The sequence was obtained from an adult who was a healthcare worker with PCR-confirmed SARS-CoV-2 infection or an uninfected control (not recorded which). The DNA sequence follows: TGTGCCAGCAGAAAATCCCGGGGGGCAATCTCTGGAAACACCATATATTTT. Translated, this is CASRKSRGAISGNTIYF.